This TCR beta chain appears in the sequencing data of a study of T cell responses to AZD1222 COVID-19 vaccine. This clone was counted once. Its antigen is currently unknown. Whole-study findings and limits: Spike-specific TCR breadth and depth were elevated following two AZD1222 doses.

Profiled with immunoSEQ multiplex PCR; TCRdb holds only in-frame clones, not every one. Among 110,000 to 150,000 clones listed, 92% were seen once. This CDR3 region has 11 residues. The V gene lost 8 bases and the J gene lost 2 bases, with 3 bases spanning the gap. The sequences come from peripheral blood, collected on day 0 of AZD1222 vaccination. The chain combines TRBV12-3 or TRBV12-4 with TRBJ2-2; no clear D. This TCR was sampled from an adult in good health. CDR3 DNA: TGTGCCAGCCGCAACACCGGGGAGCTGTTTTTT. Encoded protein: CASRNTGELFF.